A single T cell receptor (beta chain) is shown here with its context. Its antigen specificity is not known. No clone much larger than this one lies a single base away; base qualities are absent. The immunoSEQ Assay, a bias-controlled multiplex PCR, was used to amplify TCRbeta CDR3 regions from genomic DNA. Under the source paper's analysis protocol: Nucleated cell counts per sample were estimated from amplification of reference gene primers within the assay. Sequence reads were collapsed and filtered to measure the absolute abundance of every unique TCRbeta CDR3 rearrangement. For each sample, productive Simpson clonality was calculated by taking the square root of Simpson's diversity index across productive rearrangements. TCRdb obtained this table from immuneACCESS and retained in-frame rearrangements with V and J assigned. These tables miss some clones; where compared with another copy, unresolved V genes account for less than half of the shortfall, and the remainder is unexplained. D and trimming were read from the DNA, whereas the V and J calls and clone size are those reported in that table. This sample has hundreds of thousands of clones in its table, and 85% of those were observed once. The ten largest clones take up 5% to 6.5% of the sample.

This sample stems from a study of blood T cell repertoires in COVID-19 (dated by TCRdb to about 2020). For context, the study as a whole: The collaborator samples originated in the United States, Italy and Spain and spanned the acute and convalescent phases of COVID-19. Where available, HLA class I and class II types were obtained from metadata supplied by the sample provider rather than from assay-based typing. The repertoires were made available in a free public database intended to serve as a resource for research on the immune response to SARS-CoV-2. The samples were drawn from two sources: the first 160 participants of the ongoing ImmuneRACE study, and 1,000 to 1,500 subjects contributed by 6 global collaborators. Nearly every sample came with metadata listing a de-identified subject ID, COVID-19 status, age in years and sex. Subjects who had been exposed to COVID-19, were actively infected with it, or had recovered from it provided the deeply sampled blood TCRbeta repertoires that made up the dataset. The material from the prospective study consisted of cDNA or gDNA derived from T cells, B-cell-depleted T cells, or PBMCs. Broader findings and caveats from the paper: The amount of clinical and demographic metadata varied by source and participant and was provided uncurated.

At one collaborating source in Seattle, patients were enrolled during active infection and were followed longitudinally through the course of disease. Each collaborating institution followed its own protocols to collect whole blood in K2EDTA tubes. For TCRbeta analysis, collaborators shipped samples in one of three forms: frozen whole blood, isolated PBMCs, or DNA extracted from either of those sample types. A distance of 16 bases separates the germline ends of V and J, which lose 1 base and 6 bases respectively. CDR1 SGHKS and CDR2 YYEKEE are derived from the germline V gene (reference sequence). Including cysteine and phenylalanine, the CDR3 has 15 amino acids. Only CDR3 DNA remains: 45 bases, in frame from the first base.

This clonotype was obtained from a man between 50 and 59 years old with COVID-19, enrolled during active disease. This chain is built from TRBV5-5 and TRBJ2-5; TRBD2 is a possible D gene, resting on 6 matching bases. The sequenced sample was peripheral blood. The DNA reads TGTGCCAGCAGCTTGAGAGCGGGTCAGGCGAAGACCCAGTACTTC. The encoded protein is CASSLRAGQAKTQYF.